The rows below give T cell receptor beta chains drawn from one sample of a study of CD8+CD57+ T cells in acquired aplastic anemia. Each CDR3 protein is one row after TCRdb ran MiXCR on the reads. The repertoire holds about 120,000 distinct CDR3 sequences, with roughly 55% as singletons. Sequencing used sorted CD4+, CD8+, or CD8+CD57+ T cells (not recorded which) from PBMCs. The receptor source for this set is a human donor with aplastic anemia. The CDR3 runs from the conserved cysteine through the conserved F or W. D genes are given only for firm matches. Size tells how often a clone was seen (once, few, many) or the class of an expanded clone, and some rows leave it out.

CASSFSSVASYEQYF	TGTGCCAGCAGTTTTTCTAGCGTGGCCTCCTACGAGCAGTACTTC	TRBV12-3/TRBV12-4	TRBJ2-7	.	.
CASSSPGDLIVQYF	TGTGCCAGCAGCTCACCGGGCGACCTAATCGTTCAGTACTTC	TRBV11-2	TRBJ2-5	.	few
CATSGRTGVLDEQYF	TGTGCCACCAGCGGACGGACAGGGGTGTTGGACGAGCAGTACTTC	TRBV15	TRBJ2-7	TRBD1	.
CSAQGSETQYF	TGCAGTGCTCAGGGAAGCGAGACCCAGTACTTC	TRBV20-1	TRBJ2-5	.	.
CAISSGVGTDTQYF	TGTGCCATTAGCTCAGGGGTCGGGACAGATACGCAGTATTTT	TRBV10-3	TRBJ2-3	.	few
CASSVRGRQGASEAFF	TGTGCCAGCAGTGTAAGGGGGAGACAGGGGGCTAGTGAAGCTTTCTTT	TRBV2	TRBJ1-1	TRBD1	.
CSVDTETYEQYF	TGCAGCGTTGACACGGAGACCTACGAGCAGTACTTC	TRBV29-1	TRBJ2-7	.	few
CSVVGTEETYEQYF	TGCAGCGTTGTGGGGACGGAGGAAACCTACGAGCAGTACTTC	TRBV29-1	TRBJ2-7	.	.
CASSPSGGRYNEQFF	TGTGCCAGCAGCCCCTCTGGCGGGCGGTACAATGAGCAGTTCTTC	TRBV9	TRBJ2-1	.	many
CASSEYNSGTEAFF	TGTGCCAGCAGTGAATATAACTCGGGCACTGAAGCTTTCTTT	TRBV25-1	TRBJ1-1	.	.
CASTTQGVDSEKLFF	TGTGCCAGCACCACCCAGGGAGTCGACAGTGAAAAACTGTTTTTT	TRBV7-9	TRBJ1-4	.	.
CSAREYRGDYNEQFF	TGCAGTGCTAGAGAGTACAGGGGGGACTACAATGAGCAGTTCTTC	TRBV20-1	TRBJ2-1	TRBD1	.
CASSLAGDWDSPLHF	TGTGCCAGCAGCTTAGCTGGGGACTGGGATTCACCCCTCCACTTT	TRBV7-8	TRBJ1-6	.	few